The clone carrying this T cell receptor beta chain was seen a handful of times. Antigen unknown. The CDR3 loop spans 14 amino acids. V gave up 5 bases and J gave up 2 bases; unmatched junction bases: 6. Uncontrolled infection, other autoimmune disease, pregnancy or lactation disqualified patients from enrolment. Used for diagnoses were clinical symptoms, serum thyroxine and TRAb, thyroid ultrasound and orbital computed tomography. The source material, RNA transcripts, was used to amplify TCR beta CDR3 regions. TCR CDR3 underwent first-round RT-PCR with the HTBI primer set. TCRdb redid the calling of the multiplex PCR reads with MiXCR, one entry per CDR3 protein. The sample has 500,000 to 800,000 distinct CDR3 sequences, roughly 45% seen once; the top ten hold less than 8.5%. This sample stems from a study of T cells in Graves' hyperthyroidism and ophthalmopathy. Whole-study results and caveats: The majority of expanded thyroid clonotypes above 0.001 also appeared in blood. Ophthalmopathy stood apart from stable hyperthyroidism in a 13 V-J model.

The V gene is TRBV12-3 or TRBV12-4, the J gene TRBJ2-7; 7 bases match TRBD1. This sequence was found in an adult man with Graves' disease, either hyperthyroidism or ophthalmopathy (not recorded which). Sequenced: peripheral blood or thyroid tissue (not recorded which). The CDR3 spells CASSRRDRTYEQYF. The CDR3 coding sequence is TGTGCCAGCAGTCGCCGGGACAGAACCTACGAGCAGTACTTC.